This is a list of T cell receptor beta chains from one sample in a study of identical twins. From the 5' RACE reads, TCRdb called clonotypes with MiXCR, one entry per CDR3 protein. The sample contains 350,000 to 450,000 distinct CDR3 sequences, 18% of which appear only once. Sequenced input: naive T cells sorted from blood. The source is a man over 45 in good health. CDR3s leave out the opening cysteine and the closing phenylalanine or tryptophan.

len	v_gene	CDR3aa
13	TRBV5-1	ASSLASANTGELF
11	TRBV29-1	SVLVSPNTEAF
9	TRBV6-2/TRBV6-3	ASSSFGEQY
11	TRBV12-3/TRBV12-4	ASSSRPGGTQY
16	TRBV12-3/TRBV12-4	ASSLAQVGGLISYEQY
9	TRBV29-1	SVERGLGYT
14	TRBV7-6	ASSLESGGITGELF
11	TRBV11-2	ASSRGTSNEQF
15	TRBV6-5	ASSYQGATGFANVLT
10	TRBV20-1	AVEAVPFGQY
11	TRBV20-1	SARVPGGETQY
12	TRBV12-3/TRBV12-4	ASSLFLVLDTQY
10	TRBV20-1	SAREQAYGYT
13	TRBV20-1	SATRPGTAMDTQY
13	TRBV20-1	SARRETGGFRLQY
17	TRBV4-3	ASSQGVPTSGGDADTQY
12	TRBV5-6	ASSNRDRSDEQY
13	TRBV20-1	SARASSGSYNEQF
15	TRBV6-4	ASIARPTGGPVNEQF
14	TRBV28	ASSPFSSGSGNEQY
10	TRBV30	AWNSNLYEQY
12	TRBV29-1	SVAGVRVSSEQY
14	TRBV6-2/TRBV6-3	ASTRTVAGSTDTQY
12	TRBV12-3/TRBV12-4	ASSVRSEDYGYT
13	TRBV4-1	ASSPRLGVRLEQY
12	TRBV4-1	ASSQDRRGDGYT
15	TRBV10-3	AISGGTSGSWAHEQF
15	TRBV27	ASRDMVAQGPYNEQF
15	TRBV5-5	ASRESISGDSYNEQF
17	TRBV4-2	ASSQEAATLGTADQPQH
12	TRBV4-3	ASSQRTSLETQY
10	TRBV24-1	ATSDPGDTQY
13	TRBV5-1	ASSLTQGVGTEAF
15	TRBV18	ASSPGVSARQYNEQF
14	TRBV5-4	ASSLVLTGGKETQY
9	TRBV2	ASNGGGEQY
13	TRBV11-2	ASSLGQAGANVLT
12	TRBV12-3/TRBV12-4	ASSLIANTGELF
14	TRBV5-5	ASSSLAWGYQETQY
10	TRBV12-3/TRBV12-4	ASRPQGKGLF
11	TRBV7-2	ASRKRADYEQY
13	TRBV25-1	ASSTPGQVVETQY
11	TRBV20-1	SAIRLADTEAF
9	TRBV5-6	ASTEEGEQF
11	TRBV20-1	SARVRGSDTQY
12	TRBV6-1	ASSKPGTAGELF
13	TRBV6-2/TRBV6-3	ASSYRYVISYEQY
13	TRBV12-3/TRBV12-4	ASRLTGESYSPLH
13	TRBV10-3	AISEAGTAFYGYT
16	TRBV12-3/TRBV12-4	ASQHGTSGGRSYNEQF
16	TRBV7-3	ASSPYIGGILNTGELF
12	TRBV12-3/TRBV12-4	ASSQGLGNTEAF
12	TRBV9	ASSVGREPYEQY
12	TRBV5-1	ASSQRPSSYEQY
12	TRBV5-6	ASSLGIRGETQY
13	TRBV4-2	ASSQGVKREDEQY
13	TRBV7-2	ASSSGDSGANVLT
13	TRBV24-1	ATSGGMSSYNEQF
15	TRBV6-5	ASSYGWGSLSGNTIY
13	TRBV12-3/TRBV12-4	ASSQQWEVTYEQY